This TCR beta chain appears in the sequencing data of a study of beta chain features in type 1 diabetes. This clone was detected only a few times. Antigen: not known. Every sorted population was more than 98% pure. Germline V gene sequence: CDR1 KGHSH, CDR2 LQKENI. V shed 8 bases and J shed 4 bases, with 21 bases lying between them. The length of the CDR3 is 16 residues. Sequencing targeted expressed TCRB transcripts, as all isolated RNA had been reverse transcribed. Data came from immunoSEQ multiplex PCR; TCRdb stores just in-frame clones and leaves some out. The sample lists some 350,000 clones, roughly a tenth occurring once. Study-level points and caveats: Insertions at VDJ junctions were less frequent in type 1 diabetes patients. These patients also deleted more nucleotides at the same junctions. Researchers cautioned that cDNA sequencing could over-represent cells with high TCR expression. Any HLA-type effect on TCRB rearrangement remained unresolved here. Within each of all four CD4+ subsets, Type 1 diabetes patients had TCRB CDR3s that were moderately but significantly shorter.

The material sequenced was central memory CD4+ T cells from blood. The chain recombines TRBV18 with TRBJ2-1; possible D gene TRBD1, 6 bases. The receptor's source is a man aged 30-40 years with type 1 diabetes. CDR3 sequence: CASGGQPGDPYNEQFF. The CDR3 DNA reads TGTGCCAGCGGGGGTCAACCAGGGGACCCATACAATGAGCAGTTCTTC.